This entry is about one T cell receptor (beta chain). Seattle participants joined during active infection and were tracked over time. This specimen comes from a study of blood T cell repertoires in COVID-19. Across the study: Samples representing acute and convalescent COVID-19 were sourced from the United States, Italy and Spain. PBMCs, B-cell-depleted T cells, or T cells provided the cDNA or gDNA that made up the material.

In the original processing: It was from reference gene primer amplification that nucleated cell counts were estimated. TCRdb's copy holds only in-frame clones and misses some; the assay was immunoSEQ multiplex PCR. V and J calls and clone size are copied from that table; D and trimming were computed from the DNA. The sample comprises approximately 300,000 clones, 88% of which are singletons, and about 10% rests with the top ten. The CDR3 loop spans 14 amino acids. V lost 7 bases to trimming and J lost 1 base, with 14 bases between them. CDR1 and CDR2 (germline): SNHLY, FYNNEI. This TCR came from a woman aged 30 to 39 with COVID-19, enrolled during active disease. Sequencing used peripheral blood. The rearrangement uses TRBV2 and TRBJ2-7; maybe TRBD2 (6 bases). CDR3 sequence reads: CASTIGLASYEQYF. The CDR3 DNA sequence: TGTGCCAGCACCATTGGGCTAGCGTCCTACGAGCAGTACTTC. Full variable domain (outside the CDR3, taken from reference TRBV2 and TRBJ2-7): EPEVTQTPSHQVTQMGQEVILRCVPISNHLYFYWYRQILGQKVEFLVSFYNNEISEKSEIFDDQFSVERPDGSNFTLKIRSTKLEDSAMYFCASTIGLASYEQYFGPGTRLTVT.